This T cell receptor beta chain comes out of a study of blood T cell repertoires in COVID-19. Across the whole study: COVID-19 samples, acute and convalescent, were from the United States, Italy and Spain.

Cohorts were determined from participant-reported clinical history. Cohort 3 donors counted as recovered after two negative PCRs, clearance, or resolved symptoms. The V gene lost 1 base and the J gene lost 0 bases, with 7 bases spanning the gap. CDR3 length equals 15 residues. Germline loops: CDR1 MNHNS, CDR2 SASEGT. In the original analysis: Amplification with reference gene primers provided the estimates of nucleated cell counts. Data came from immunoSEQ multiplex PCR; TCRdb stores just in-frame clones and leaves some out. That table furnishes V, J and clone size, whereas the DNA furnished D and trimming. The sample holds 150,000 to 200,000 clones, about 79% seen once.

This chain links TRBV6-1 with TRBJ1-3, with D uncertain. Sequences were obtained from PBMCs or T cells enriched from blood (not recorded which). The origin of this receptor is a man between 45 and 60 years old who had recovered from COVID-19. The CDR3 sequence is CASSEDLVSGNTIYF. CDR3 DNA sequence: TGTGCCAGCAGTGAAGATCTCGTCTCTGGAAACACCATATATTTT.